This is a list of T cell receptor beta chains from one sample in a study of blood T cell repertoires in COVID-19. Some clones are missing from TCRdb's copy, which holds only in-frame ones; the method was immunoSEQ multiplex PCR. The table records a few hundred thousand clones, roughly nine tenths of them present only once. The sequencing input was PBMCs or T cells enriched from blood (not recorded which). The receptors come from a man between 18 and 35 years old who had recovered from COVID-19. Both conserved end residues are part of each CDR3. Fields, in order: CDR3 protein, clone size, V gene, CDR3 length. Where a row states a size, it is once, few, many or the class of an expanded clone; other rows omit it.

CDR3 protein: CASSYGLKQFF
clone size: NA
V gene: TRBV12-3/TRBV12-4
CDR3 length: 11

CDR3 protein: CAISPGQQNTEAFF
clone size: NA
V gene: TRBV10-3
CDR3 length: 14

CDR3 protein: CASSFTRNTGELFF
clone size: NA
V gene: TRBV7-3
CDR3 length: 14

CDR3 protein: CASSPRGAAQTDTQYF
clone size: NA
V gene: TRBV3-1/TRBV3-2
CDR3 length: 16

CDR3 protein: CATSMRSTPYEQYF
clone size: NA
V gene: TRBV15
CDR3 length: 14

CDR3 protein: CASSPPASARSNEQFF
clone size: NA
V gene: TRBV18
CDR3 length: 16

CDR3 protein: CASRKPGLPIETQYF
clone size: NA
V gene: TRBV5-5
CDR3 length: 15

CDR3 protein: CASSYPGLAGSYEQFF
clone size: NA
V gene: TRBV6-2/TRBV6-3
CDR3 length: 16

CDR3 protein: CASSVGTSRASTDTQYF
clone size: NA
V gene: TRBV5-1
CDR3 length: 17

CDR3 protein: CASSDAGTPNTEAFF
clone size: NA
V gene: TRBV6-1
CDR3 length: 15

CDR3 protein: CASRPAGYTDTQYF
clone size: NA
V gene: TRBV7-2
CDR3 length: 14

CDR3 protein: CASSSNQPQHF
clone size: NA
V gene: TRBV5-5
CDR3 length: 11

CDR3 protein: CASSYSSAGQVEKLFF
clone size: NA
V gene: TRBV6-5
CDR3 length: 16

CDR3 protein: CASSLVSATNEKLFF
clone size: NA
V gene: TRBV5-1
CDR3 length: 15

CDR3 protein: CASGLVGGEQYF
clone size: NA
V gene: TRBV12-5
CDR3 length: 12

CDR3 protein: CATSDSGTGDEKLFF
clone size: NA
V gene: TRBV24-1
CDR3 length: 15

CDR3 protein: CASSPTLLAGGPNEQFF
clone size: once
V gene: TRBV9
CDR3 length: 17

CDR3 protein: CASSQLPGLADNEQFF
clone size: few
V gene: TRBV4-2
CDR3 length: 16

CDR3 protein: CASKGGGASEKLFF
clone size: NA
V gene: TRBV6-5
CDR3 length: 14

CDR3 protein: CASSQEGSQPQHF
clone size: NA
V gene: TRBV3-1/TRBV3-2
CDR3 length: 13

CDR3 protein: CASSLAGGYSSYNEQFF
clone size: few
V gene: TRBV11-1
CDR3 length: 17

CDR3 protein: CASSTSASSYNEQFF
clone size: NA
V gene: TRBV19
CDR3 length: 15

CDR3 protein: CASSQGQGMGNTIYF
clone size: NA
V gene: TRBV4-3
CDR3 length: 15

CDR3 protein: CASSSTGGYGYTF
clone size: once
V gene: TRBV27
CDR3 length: 13

CDR3 protein: CASSLTVSSGELFF
clone size: NA
V gene: TRBV7-9
CDR3 length: 14

CDR3 protein: CATSPGGNYGYTF
clone size: NA
V gene: TRBV7-9
CDR3 length: 13

CDR3 protein: CASSQTGTTFYGYTF
clone size: NA
V gene: TRBV4-1
CDR3 length: 15

CDR3 protein: CASSLPSQETQYF
clone size: NA
V gene: TRBV5-1
CDR3 length: 13

CDR3 protein: CASSFSTGALVGNQPQHF
clone size: NA
V gene: TRBV28
CDR3 length: 18

CDR3 protein: CASQVTSGNTIYF
clone size: NA
V gene: TRBV10-2
CDR3 length: 13

CDR3 protein: CASSQYSGFSGNTIYF
clone size: NA
V gene: TRBV4-3
CDR3 length: 16

CDR3 protein: CASSYSIAGNLQETQYF
clone size: NA
V gene: TRBV6-2/TRBV6-3
CDR3 length: 17

CDR3 protein: CASSQASPSGPGELFF
clone size: NA
V gene: TRBV4-2
CDR3 length: 16

CDR3 protein: CATSRGQGRVDEQFF
clone size: NA
V gene: TRBV15
CDR3 length: 15

CDR3 protein: CASSSSRDRVYEQYF
clone size: NA
V gene: TRBV6-5
CDR3 length: 15

CDR3 protein: CASNPSGLAGSSSYNEQFF
clone size: NA
V gene: TRBV28
CDR3 length: 19

CDR3 protein: CASSFGTTGVSNQPQHF
clone size: NA
V gene: TRBV7-8
CDR3 length: 17

CDR3 protein: CASSLITGNEQFF
clone size: NA
V gene: TRBV9
CDR3 length: 13

CDR3 protein: CAWRLAGGRGREQYF
clone size: NA
V gene: TRBV30
CDR3 length: 15

CDR3 protein: CASSARDLQGNEQFF
clone size: NA
V gene: TRBV6-5
CDR3 length: 15

CDR3 protein: CATSDYGTSGSGGGDTQYF
clone size: NA
V gene: TRBV24-1
CDR3 length: 19

CDR3 protein: CASNPGSGNSPLHF
clone size: NA
V gene: TRBV19
CDR3 length: 14

CDR3 protein: CASSYRGPHEQYF
clone size: NA
V gene: TRBV6-5
CDR3 length: 13

CDR3 protein: CASSVGQGGYEQYF
clone size: once
V gene: TRBV19
CDR3 length: 14

CDR3 protein: CASTATGGRRRSNEKLFF
clone size: NA
V gene: TRBV19
CDR3 length: 18

CDR3 protein: CASSRTGTYEQYF
clone size: once
V gene: TRBV7-6
CDR3 length: 13

CDR3 protein: CASSLGQGGYTF
clone size: once
V gene: TRBV7-9
CDR3 length: 12

CDR3 protein: CASSQDPGGEEQYF
clone size: NA
V gene: TRBV4-3
CDR3 length: 14

CDR3 protein: CASSPWGSGTLQETQYF
clone size: NA
V gene: TRBV18
CDR3 length: 17

CDR3 protein: CASSLVPGAGNQPQHF
clone size: NA
V gene: TRBV7-2
CDR3 length: 16

CDR3 protein: CASRIWTATNEKLFF
clone size: NA
V gene: TRBV11-2
CDR3 length: 15

CDR3 protein: CASSVRGGPSPLHF
clone size: NA
V gene: TRBV5-5
CDR3 length: 14

CDR3 protein: CASSNRGWAFF
clone size: NA
V gene: TRBV12-3/TRBV12-4
CDR3 length: 11

CDR3 protein: CASSLEPGPDTEAFF
clone size: NA
V gene: TRBV5-1
CDR3 length: 15

CDR3 protein: CASSLDRGGNEQFF
clone size: NA
V gene: TRBV18
CDR3 length: 14

CDR3 protein: CSASPGTDTQYF
clone size: NA
V gene: TRBV29-1
CDR3 length: 12

CDR3 protein: CASSSGTGRLYEQYF
clone size: NA
V gene: TRBV5-4
CDR3 length: 15

CDR3 protein: CASSLFAPTSYEQYF
clone size: NA
V gene: TRBV27
CDR3 length: 15

CDR3 protein: CASSLGIGPLAGGSGDPYEQYF
clone size: NA
V gene: TRBV7-8
CDR3 length: 22

CDR3 protein: CASSIEGAQPQHF
clone size: NA
V gene: TRBV12-3/TRBV12-4
CDR3 length: 13